This section outlines one T cell receptor (beta chain) sequence together with its context. The sample is drawn from a study of blood T cell repertoires in COVID-19. Method: immunoSEQ multiplex PCR; TCRdb's copy keeps in-frame clones and lacks some. This table holds about 310,000 clones, almost 90% found once. Germline loops: CDR1 WNHNN, CDR2 SYGVQD (reference sequence). The junction had 5 bases not matched to a gene; V was cut back by 3 bases and J by 3 bases. The CDR3 totals 14 residues. The sequenced sample consisted of peripheral blood. This receptor was identified in a young woman with COVID-19, enrolled during active disease. This chain uses TRBV10-1 with TRBJ2-7, with 7 positions matching TRBD1. The CDR3 DNA reads as TGCGCCAGCAGTGAAGTTTGGGACAGCTACGAGCAGTACTTC. Its translation: CASSEVWDSYEQYF.